These T cell receptor beta chains were read from a single sample in a study of cytomegalovirus exposure and HLA in healthy donors. Produced via immunoSEQ multiplex PCR; TCRdb's table is partial and in-frame only. The sample lists about 52,000 clones; 45% to 70% were seen once. The sample comprised PBMCs. The receptors stem from a human donor in good health. Each CDR3 is given with its conserved first and last residue. The D gene is left open where the match is weak. Expanded clones get a size class; other rows say once, few or many, or leave the size out.

clone_size: few; j_call: TRBJ2-1; v_call: TRBV4-3; d_call: -; cdr3_nt: TGCGCCAGCAGCCAAGAATACAGTTACAATGAGCAGTTCTTC; cdr3_aa: CASSQEYSYNEQFF
clone_size: few; j_call: TRBJ2-7; v_call: TRBV9; d_call: -; cdr3_nt: TGTGCCAGCAGCGTAGAACGAGCAGGGTACGAGCAGTACTTC; cdr3_aa: CASSVERAGYEQYF
clone_size: -; j_call: TRBJ2-7; v_call: TRBV7-9; d_call: TRBD1; cdr3_nt: TGTGCCAGCAGCTTAGCGCCGGGACAGGGGACCTACGAGCAGTACTTC; cdr3_aa: CASSLAPGQGTYEQYF
clone_size: -; j_call: TRBJ2-7; v_call: TRBV5-1; d_call: TRBD1; cdr3_nt: TGCGCCAGCAGCCACGGACAGGGGCTTCGAAACGAGCAGTACTTC; cdr3_aa: CASSHGQGLRNEQYF
clone_size: -; j_call: TRBJ1-5; v_call: TRBV7-9; d_call: TRBD1; cdr3_nt: TGTGCCAGCAGCCCGACAGGGGGCGATCAGCCCCAGCATTTT; cdr3_aa: CASSPTGGDQPQHF
clone_size: -; j_call: TRBJ1-5; v_call: TRBV4-3; d_call: -; cdr3_nt: TGCGCCAGCAGCCAAGACAGAAATCAGCCCCAGCATTTT; cdr3_aa: CASSQDRNQPQHF
clone_size: -; j_call: TRBJ1-1; v_call: TRBV18; d_call: TRBD1; cdr3_nt: TGTGCCAGCTCACCACGGACAGGTCCTGAAGCTTTCTTT; cdr3_aa: CASSPRTGPEAFF
clone_size: -; j_call: TRBJ1-1; v_call: TRBV10-3; d_call: -; cdr3_nt: TGTGCCATGGGTCAGGCTAACACTGAAGCTTTCTTT; cdr3_aa: CAMGQANTEAFF
clone_size: -; j_call: TRBJ2-1; v_call: TRBV4-1; d_call: -; cdr3_nt: TGCGCCAGCAGCCAGCGAGCGGGCAACTACTACAATGAGCAGTTCTTC; cdr3_aa: CASSQRAGNYYNEQFF
clone_size: few; j_call: TRBJ2-3; v_call: TRBV4-3; d_call: -; cdr3_nt: TGCGCCAGCAGCCACGCAGGGTGGAGCGCAGATACGCAGTATTTT; cdr3_aa: CASSHAGWSADTQYF
clone_size: few; j_call: TRBJ1-4; v_call: TRBV5-1; d_call: -; cdr3_nt: TGCGCCAGCAGCCGCAGGCGTGCAACTAATGAAAAACTGTTTTTT; cdr3_aa: CASSRRRATNEKLFF
clone_size: -; j_call: TRBJ1-2; v_call: TRBV5-1; d_call: TRBD1; cdr3_nt: TGCGCCAGCAGCTTAACAGGGGGTTCCTATGGCTACACCTTC; cdr3_aa: CASSLTGGSYGYTF
clone_size: -; j_call: TRBJ2-5; v_call: TRBV5-4; d_call: TRBD2; cdr3_nt: TGTGCCAGCACCGGGGGGGGCTCCCAAGAGACCCAGTACTTC; cdr3_aa: CASTGGGSQETQYF
clone_size: -; j_call: TRBJ1-1; v_call: TRBV5-1; d_call: -; cdr3_nt: TGCGCCAGCAGCCCATACAGGGCCGTGAACACTGAAGCTTTCTTT; cdr3_aa: CASSPYRAVNTEAFF
clone_size: few; j_call: TRBJ1-1; v_call: TRBV5-4; d_call: -; cdr3_nt: TGTGCCAGCAGTTCCACTTCGAACACTGAAGCTTTCTTT; cdr3_aa: CASSSTSNTEAFF
clone_size: -; j_call: TRBJ1-1; v_call: TRBV6-1; d_call: TRBD1; cdr3_nt: TGTGCCAGCAGTCACGTACAGGGGTGGGACACTGAAGCTTTCTTT; cdr3_aa: CASSHVQGWDTEAFF
clone_size: few; j_call: TRBJ1-5; v_call: TRBV4-2; d_call: -; cdr3_nt: TGTGCCAGCAGCCAAGATATGAGAGGAGGGCATCAGCCCCAGCATTTT; cdr3_aa: CASSQDMRGGHQPQHF
clone_size: few; j_call: TRBJ1-5; v_call: TRBV7-9; d_call: -; cdr3_nt: TGTTCCAGCAGCTTGTCACAGGACCAACGCAATCAGCCCCAGCATTTT; cdr3_aa: CSSSLSQDQRNQPQHF
clone_size: -; j_call: TRBJ2-5; v_call: TRBV7-9; d_call: -; cdr3_nt: TGTTCCAGCAGCTTTATGAGAGAGACCCAGTACTTC; cdr3_aa: CSSSFMRETQYF
clone_size: few; j_call: TRBJ2-4; v_call: TRBV7-9; d_call: -; cdr3_nt: TGTGCCAGCAGCTTAGTAGAGGGACATCAGTACTTC; cdr3_aa: CASSLVEGHQYF
clone_size: -; j_call: TRBJ2-3; v_call: TRBV5-1; d_call: -; cdr3_nt: TGCGCCAGCAGCCCGGGGACACTGAGCACAGATACGCAGTATTTT; cdr3_aa: CASSPGTLSTDTQYF
clone_size: -; j_call: TRBJ1-1; v_call: TRBV6-5; d_call: TRBD1; cdr3_nt: TGTGCCAGCAGTTCCCCGGGACAGGGGGCGGGTGAAGCTTTCTTT; cdr3_aa: CASSSPGQGAGEAFF
clone_size: -; j_call: TRBJ2-7; v_call: TRBV4-1; d_call: -; cdr3_nt: TGCGCCAGCAGCCAAGAAGGAGGCCCCCGAGGATACGAGCAGTACTTC; cdr3_aa: CASSQEGGPRGYEQYF
clone_size: -; j_call: TRBJ2-2; v_call: TRBV7-9; d_call: -; cdr3_nt: TGTGCCAGCAGCCCAGATTTCGCCGGGGAGCTGTTTTTT; cdr3_aa: CASSPDFAGELFF
clone_size: few; j_call: TRBJ1-1; v_call: TRBV7-2; d_call: -; cdr3_nt: TGTGCCAGCAGCTTAGGTGCAGGAAACACTGAAGCTTTCTTT; cdr3_aa: CASSLGAGNTEAFF
clone_size: -; j_call: TRBJ2-2; v_call: TRBV4-1; d_call: TRBD2; cdr3_nt: TGCGCCAGCAGCCAACCCCTAGCGGGGGGGAACACCGGGGAGCTGTTTTTT; cdr3_aa: CASSQPLAGGNTGELFF
clone_size: -; j_call: TRBJ2-7; v_call: TRBV2; d_call: TRBD2; cdr3_nt: TGTGCCAGCAGACTGACTAGCGGGAGCTCCTACGAGCAGTACTTC; cdr3_aa: CASRLTSGSSYEQYF
clone_size: -; j_call: TRBJ2-3; v_call: TRBV21-1; d_call: -; cdr3_nt: TGTGCCAGCAGGGGGGGTACGCAGTATTTT; cdr3_aa: CASRGGTQYF
clone_size: -; j_call: TRBJ2-3; v_call: TRBV28; d_call: -; cdr3_nt: TGTGCCAGCAGTACAGACAGGAGTTACACAGATACGCAGTATTTT; cdr3_aa: CASSTDRSYTDTQYF
clone_size: few; j_call: TRBJ1-5; v_call: TRBV19; d_call: -; cdr3_nt: TGTGCCAGTAGTATGACGGGGGGGAATAGCAATCAGCCCCAGCATTTT; cdr3_aa: CASSMTGGNSNQPQHF
clone_size: -; j_call: TRBJ1-1; v_call: TRBV9; d_call: TRBD1; cdr3_nt: TGTGCCAGCAACCCGGGACAGTTCAACACTGAAGCTTTCTTT; cdr3_aa: CASNPGQFNTEAFF
clone_size: few; j_call: TRBJ1-2; v_call: TRBV6-5; d_call: -; cdr3_nt: TGTGCCAGCAGTTACACGACTCGGGGGGACTATGGCTACCCCTTC; cdr3_aa: CASSYTTRGDYGYPF
clone_size: -; j_call: TRBJ2-3; v_call: TRBV7-6; d_call: -; cdr3_nt: TGTGCCAGCAGCCCAGGGAAAGATACGCAGTATTTT; cdr3_aa: CASSPGKDTQYF
clone_size: -; j_call: TRBJ1-2; v_call: TRBV4-2; d_call: -; cdr3_nt: TGTGCCAGCAACTACCTTCCACAGGACGTAATGAATGGCTACACCTTC; cdr3_aa: CASNYLPQDVMNGYTF
clone_size: -; j_call: TRBJ2-3; v_call: TRBV30; d_call: -; cdr3_nt: TGTGCCTGGAGTCTCTCTAGCGTAACAGATACGCAGTATTTT; cdr3_aa: CAWSLSSVTDTQYF
clone_size: -; j_call: TRBJ1-6; v_call: TRBV27; d_call: -; cdr3_nt: TGTGCCAGCAGTTTAGTCACAGGGCGTCTTTCACCCCTCCACTTT; cdr3_aa: CASSLVTGRLSPLHF
clone_size: few; j_call: TRBJ2-6; v_call: TRBV6-1; d_call: -; cdr3_nt: TGTGCCAGCAGTGAAGCCTGGACAAGCTCTGGGGCCAACGTCCTGACTTTC; cdr3_aa: CASSEAWTSSGANVLTF
clone_size: few; j_call: TRBJ1-4; v_call: TRBV5-1; d_call: -; cdr3_nt: TGCGCCAGCGCCGCCGGGGGATCTAATGAAAAACTGTTTTTT; cdr3_aa: CASAAGGSNEKLFF
clone_size: -; j_call: TRBJ2-7; v_call: TRBV2; d_call: -; cdr3_nt: TGTGCCACCCGACAGGACCACTCCTACGAGCAGTACTTC; cdr3_aa: CATRQDHSYEQYF
clone_size: -; j_call: TRBJ2-3; v_call: TRBV9; d_call: TRBD2; cdr3_nt: TGTGCCAGCAGCGGTAGCGGGGGGGCCACAGATACGCAGTATTTT; cdr3_aa: CASSGSGGATDTQYF
clone_size: few; j_call: TRBJ1-2; v_call: TRBV6-1; d_call: TRBD1; cdr3_nt: TGTGCCAGCAGTGAGCAGACAGGGGGCCACTATGGCTACACCTTC; cdr3_aa: CASSEQTGGHYGYTF
clone_size: -; j_call: TRBJ2-7; v_call: TRBV9; d_call: TRBD2; cdr3_nt: TGTGCCAGCAGCGCCGGGACTAGGACTTACGAGCAGTACTTC; cdr3_aa: CASSAGTRTYEQYF
clone_size: -; j_call: TRBJ1-2; v_call: TRBV2; d_call: -; cdr3_nt: TGTGCCAGCAGTGGAGGTCAGGGTGGTCGTGGTGGCTACACCTTC; cdr3_aa: CASSGGQGGRGGYTF
clone_size: few; j_call: TRBJ2-1; v_call: TRBV6-6; d_call: -; cdr3_nt: TGTGCCAGCGGAGCTTACAATGAGCAGTTCTTC; cdr3_aa: CASGAYNEQFF
clone_size: few; j_call: TRBJ1-4; v_call: TRBV15; d_call: -; cdr3_nt: TGTGCCACCAGCAGTCGTCGGGAGGACGGGGCAACTAATGAAAAACTGTTTTTT; cdr3_aa: CATSSRREDGATNEKLFF
clone_size: -; j_call: TRBJ1-1; v_call: TRBV27; d_call: -; cdr3_nt: TGTGCCAGCAGTTCAGTAGAATGGGAGATTATGAACACTGAAGCTTTCTTT; cdr3_aa: CASSSVEWEIMNTEAFF
clone_size: -; j_call: TRBJ1-6; v_call: TRBV2; d_call: -; cdr3_nt: TGTGCCAGCACAAGGGAGTTCACCCTCCACTTT; cdr3_aa: CASTREFTLHF
clone_size: -; j_call: TRBJ1-5; v_call: TRBV29-1; d_call: TRBD1; cdr3_nt: TGCAGCGTTGAGACAGGGGATCAGCCCCAGCATTTT; cdr3_aa: CSVETGDQPQHF
clone_size: -; j_call: TRBJ1-6; v_call: TRBV9; d_call: -; cdr3_nt: TGTGCCAGCAGCGTAGACAGCAATAATAATTCACCCCTCCACTTT; cdr3_aa: CASSVDSNNNSPLHF
clone_size: -; j_call: TRBJ2-7; v_call: TRBV11-2; d_call: TRBD2; cdr3_nt: TGTGCCAGCAGGGGAGCGGGGGGCTTCTACGAGCAGTACTTC; cdr3_aa: CASRGAGGFYEQYF
clone_size: few; j_call: TRBJ1-2; v_call: TRBV9; d_call: -; cdr3_nt: TGTGCCAGCAGCGTAGCGGGCAGGGTGGGCTACACCTTC; cdr3_aa: CASSVAGRVGYTF